Following are 28 T cell receptor beta chains from one sample sequenced in a study of graft-versus-host responses after intestinal transplantation. Using immunoSEQ multiplex PCR, the repertoire was profiled, and TCRdb retains in-frame clones only, with some absent. The data hold approximately 89,000 clones, with around 90% observed a single time. Their antigens are not known. Here the sequenced sample was unstimulated CD4+ T cells sorted from spleen or lymph node cells, taken before intestinal transplant. All receptors come from a human donor who received an intestinal transplant.

The chain has TRBV11-2 and TRBJ2-2; 8 bases fit TRBD1. J gave up 3 bases and V 3 bases, and 6 bases lay outside the gene matches. Germline V gives CDR1 SGHAT, CDR2 FQNNGV. The CDR3 sequence is 16 residues long. The CDR3 region is CASSFGAGGYTGELFF. CDR3 nucleotide sequence: TGTGCCAGCAGCTTTGGGGCAGGGGGCTACACCGGGGAGCTGTTTTTT.

CDR3 residues: CASKDRGYEQYF. In DNA form, the CDR3 reads TGTGCCAGCAAAGACAGGGGGTACGAGCAGTACTTC. The gene calls are TRBV6-5 and TRBJ2-7; 9 positions agree with TRBD1. CDR1 MNHEY and CDR2 SVGAGI come from the germline V gene. CDR3 length: 12 amino acids. The V gene end was trimmed by 7 bases and the J gene end by 4 bases; junction bases not matched to a gene: 2.

Note on this clone: A read error may account for a junction end that differs from germline. The V gene is TRBV4-1, the J gene TRBJ2-7, with TRBD2 matching over 13 bases. Germline-derived CDR1 and CDR2 are MGHRA and YSYEKL. CDR3 size: 15 residues. CDR3 amino acids: CASSKEGLAGYEQYF. The CDR3 region has the DNA TGCGCCAGCAGCAAAGAGGGACTAGCGGGGTACGAGCAGTACTTC.

The gene calls are TRBV9 and TRBJ1-1; no firm D call. The V end was cut by 0 bases, the J end by 1 base, with 4 bases between. CDR3 size: 13 residues. The germline gives CDR1 SGDLS, CDR2 YYNGEE. DNA of the CDR3: TGTGCCAGCAGCGTAGCCCAGAACACTGAAGCTTTCTTT. Protein sequence: CASSVAQNTEAFF. Based on the CDR3 plus reference TRBV9 and TRBJ1-1, the full variable domain is DSGVTQTPKHLITATGQRVTLRCSPRSGDLSVYWYQQSLDQGLQFLIQYYNGEERAKGNILERFSAQQFPDLHSELNLSSLELGDSALYFCASSVAQNTEAFFGQGTRLTVV.

The rearrangement links TRBV6-1 to TRBJ1-4, with 7 bases fitting TRBD1. The CDR3 extends over 14 amino acids. From germline, CDR1 is MNHNS and CDR2 SASEGT. The V segment lost 7 bases and the J segment 7 bases; nucleotides outside the gene matches: 9. CDR3 sequence: CASIPWDRAEKLFF. DNA of the CDR3: TGTGCCAGCATTCCGTGGGACAGAGCTGAAAAACTGTTTTTT.

The chain recombines TRBV6-1 with TRBJ2-1; 10 bases match TRBD2. V dropped 5 bases and J dropped 5; count of bases not matched to a gene: 3. In germline, CDR1 is MNHNS, CDR2 SASEGT. CDR3 length equals 14 residues. The CDR3 reads CASSSAGGDNEQFF. The CDR3 region has the DNA TGTGCCAGCAGTTCAGCGGGAGGGGACAATGAGCAGTTCTTC.

V and J are TRBV27 and TRBJ2-3; TRBD2 matches 7 bases. The length of the CDR3 is 19 residues. Trimming took 3 bases from V and 6 from J; bases not matched to a gene: 21. The germline V gene has CDR1 MNHEY and CDR2 SMNVEV (reference sequence). This CDR3 is CASSLWLVGTAGVPDTQYF. The CDR3, as DNA: TGTGCCAGCAGTTTGTGGTTGGTAGGGACGGCGGGGGTTCCGGATACGCAGTATTTT.

V is TRBV11-2 and J is TRBJ2-5; D perhaps matches TRBD2 (6 bases). The CDR3 loop spans 17 amino acids. CDR1 SGHAT and CDR2 FQNNGV come from the germline V gene. Trimming left V 4 bases short and J 2 bases short, with 20 bases between. The CDR3 protein is CASSSRRSGVIQETQYF. The DNA of the CDR3 is TGTGCCAGCAGCTCGAGGAGATCGGGGGTAATACAAGAGACCCAGTACTTC.

The genes are TRBV19 and TRBJ2-3, with D perhaps matching TRBD2 (5 bases). The ends were cut back, 3 bases at V and 0 bases at J, with 10 bases in the middle. Germline V CDR1 and CDR2: LNHDA, SQIVND (reference sequence). The CDR3 loop spans 15 amino acids. The CDR3 reads CASSMRRTSTDTQYF. The DNA of the CDR3 is TGTGCCAGTAGTATGAGGAGGACTAGCACAGATACGCAGTATTTT.

This chain uses TRBV28 with TRBJ1-1; D gene uncertain. Germline lookup yields CDR1 MDHEN and CDR2 SYDVKM. CDR3 length: 14 amino acids. The V end lost 5 bases, the J end lost 5 bases, and 15 bases lay between the germline ends. In DNA, the CDR3 is TGTGCCAGCAGTAGGTTTAACGCGGGGACTGAAGCTTTCTTT. It translates to CASSRFNAGTEAFF.

This clone has a single count. J is TRBJ1-2 and V is TRBV27; possible D gene TRBD1, 6 bases. The V and J ends lost 1 base and 6 bases respectively, with 15 bases between them. Germline V CDR1 and CDR2: MNHEY, SMNVEV (reference sequence). The CDR3 contains 15 residues. CDR3 sequence: CASSLFGYRAHGYTF. In nucleotides, the CDR3 is TGTGCCAGCAGTTTATTCGGATACAGGGCCCATGGCTACACCTTC.

The rearrangement links TRBV7-2 to TRBJ2-5; 8 nucleotides match TRBD1. The J segment lost 5 bases and the V segment lost 1 base, leaving 3 bases of the junction unmatched. Looked up from germline, CDR1 is SGHTA and CDR2 is FQGNSA. This CDR3 region has 14 residues. The CDR3 sequence is CASSLVRGRETQYF. The DNA of the CDR3 is TGTGCCAGCAGCTTAGTCAGGGGGCGCGAGACCCAGTACTTC.

V is TRBV7-6 and J is TRBJ2-1, with D hard to call. Trimming took 1 base from V and 9 from J, leaving 7 bases between them. The CDR3 is 12 residues long. CDR1 SGHVS and CDR2 FNYEAQ come from the germline V gene. CDR3 residues: CASSLVTGEQFF. Here the CDR3 DNA reads TGTGCCAGCAGCTTAGTTACGGGTGAGCAGTTCTTC.

The chain couples TRBV27 to TRBJ1-6; D remains ambiguous. The V and J ends lost 5 bases and 0 bases respectively, with 8 bases between them. CDR1 and CDR2 (germline): MNHEY, SMNVEV (reference sequence). The length of the CDR3 is 15 residues. CDR3 in DNA: TGTGCCAGCAGTCCGTCGGGCTCCTATAATTCACCCCTCCACTTT. Translated: CASSPSGSYNSPLHF.

The chain recombines TRBV6-5 with TRBJ1-1, with D perhaps TRBD1 (5 bases). Germline V gene sequence: CDR1 MNHEY, CDR2 SVGAGI. The CDR3 is made up of 15 amino acids. Trimming left V 6 bases short and J 0 bases short, with 14 bases between. CDR3 sequence: CASSATGLMNTEAFF. In nucleotides, the CDR3 is TGTGCCAGCAGCGCAACGGGACTCATGAACACTGAAGCTTTCTTT.

The chain carries TRBV7-9 and TRBJ1-2; a weak D match, TRBD1 (6 bases). Germline V CDR1 and CDR2: SEHNR, FQNEAQ (reference sequence). With 5 bases removed from V and 7 bases from J, the gap between germline ends came to 14 bases. The CDR3 runs 13 residues. The DNA for the CDR3 is TGTGCCAGCAGCCAGGGGTGGAGCTCTGGCTACACCTTC. Translating it yields CASSQGWSSGYTF.

The chain combines TRBV19 with TRBJ2-2, with a weak D call TRBD1 (6 bases). This CDR3 contains 15 residues. Per the germline V gene, CDR1 is LNHDA and CDR2 is SQIVND (reference sequence). V was cut by 5 bases and J by 1 base, with 11 bases left in between. The CDR3 DNA sequence: TGTGCCAGTAGTCGTTCGACAGGGAACACCGGGGAGCTGTTTTTT. Protein sequence: CASSRSTGNTGELFF.

The chain carries TRBV30 and TRBJ2-3; possibly TRBD2 for D (5 bases). The CDR3 length is 13 residues. CDR1 is GTSNPN and CDR2 is SVGIG in the germline V gene (reference sequence). The V end was cut by 3 bases, the J end by 1 base, with 8 bases between. The CDR3 region has the DNA TGTGCCTGGAGCTTCGGGGGCACAGATACGCAGTATTTT. This gives the protein CAWSFGGTDTQYF.

The chain links TRBV30 to TRBJ2-3, with D possibly being TRBD2 (6 bases). The CDR3 spans 15 residues. V lost 3 bases to trimming and J lost 0 bases, with 13 bases between them. From germline, CDR1 is GTSNPN and CDR2 SVGIG (reference sequence). The CDR3 here is CAWREWGGSTDTQYF. The DNA for the CDR3 is TGTGCCTGGAGAGAGTGGGGAGGAAGCACAGATACGCAGTATTTT.

The V gene is TRBV6-6, the J gene TRBJ2-7; 8 nucleotides match TRBD1. The CDR3 has 15 residues. Germline V gene data show CDR1 as MNHNY and CDR2 as SVGAGI (reference sequence). The ends lost 5 bases at V and 3 bases at J; junction bases unmatched: 9. CDR3 nucleotides: TGTGCCAGCAGTCCATCGGGACAGGCAATCTACGAGCAGTACTTC. This codes for CASSPSGQAIYEQYF.

The J gene is TRBJ2-1, the V gene TRBV19, with 11 bases fitting TRBD2. J lost 4 bases, V lost 10 bases, and 9 bases had no gene match. The length of the CDR3 is 15 residues. Germline CDR1 LNHDA, CDR2 SQIVND (reference sequence). The CDR3 sequence is CATTRLAGQYNEQFF. The DNA of the CDR3 is TGTGCCACCACCCGACTAGCGGGGCAATACAATGAGCAGTTCTTC.

This chain links TRBV7-3 with TRBJ2-3; 8 bases are shared with TRBD1. This CDR3 region has 16 residues. V gave up 1 base and J gave up 4 bases; unmatched junction bases: 7. Germline CDR1 SGHTA, CDR2 FQGTGA. This chain's CDR3 is CASSLRSGGSADTQYF. CDR3 DNA: TGTGCCAGCAGCTTAAGGTCAGGGGGCTCCGCAGATACGCAGTATTTT.

On this clone: The same CDR3 can be traced to other DNA sequences in this sample. CDR3 bases: TGTGCCTGGTCTAGGGGGAATTCACCCCTCCACTTT. As protein: CAWSRGNSPLHF. V is TRBV30 and J is TRBJ1-6; TRBD1 is a possible D gene (6 bases). Germline V gives CDR1 GTSNPN, CDR2 SVGIG (reference sequence). The CDR3 length is 12 residues. Trimming cost V 5 bases and J 7 bases, with 9 bases left between them.

The genes are TRBV18 and TRBJ2-3; D unclear. The CDR3 contains 16 residues. Germline V gene data show CDR1 as KGHSH and CDR2 as LQKENI. The V and J ends lost 3 bases and 3 bases respectively, with 16 bases between them. Here the CDR3 DNA reads TGTGCCAGCTCACCTGAGGCGCACGTGCTAACAGATACGCAGTATTTT. Protein: CASSPEAHVLTDTQYF.

The chain uses TRBV5-1 and TRBJ2-5; 12 bases map to TRBD1. With V trimmed by 3 bases and J by 5 bases, 5 bases remained unmatched. This CDR3 comprises 15 residues. CDR1 and CDR2 from the germline V gene are SGHRS and YFSETQ. DNA for the CDR3: TGCGCCAGCAGCTCCGGGACAGGGGGCCGGGAGACCCAGTACTTC. It translates to CASSSGTGGRETQYF.

The CDR3 is CASSLAGLAASTDTQYF. CDR3 sequence (DNA): TGTGCCAGCAGCTTAGCGGGACTAGCGGCTAGCACAGATACGCAGTATTTT. The chain has TRBV11-2 and TRBJ2-3, with 11 nucleotides matching TRBD2. CDR3 length equals 17 residues. CDR1 is SGHAT and CDR2 is FQNNGV in the germline V gene. Trimming at V came to 1 base and at J to 0 bases, leaving 3 bases not matched to a gene.

This clone was observed a few times. The chain couples TRBV2 to TRBJ1-1; 7 bases are a match to TRBD1. The V gene end was trimmed by 6 bases and the J gene end by 0 bases; junction bases not matched to a gene: 10. Per germline, CDR1 SNHLY and CDR2 FYNNEI. The CDR3 has 16 residues. The CDR3: CASRGQTGYMNTEAFF. CDR3 in DNA: TGTGCCAGCAGGGGACAGACGGGCTATATGAACACTGAAGCTTTCTTT.

This clone is a singleton in its sample. The chain joins TRBV18 to TRBJ1-5; no definite D call. Germline V gene sequence: CDR1 KGHSH, CDR2 LQKENI. V dropped 1 base and J dropped 7 bases, with 8 bases sitting between them. The CDR3 has 13 amino acids. CDR3 residues: CASSPREEQPQHF. DNA of the CDR3: TGTGCCAGCTCACCACGAGAGGAGCAGCCCCAGCATTTT.